This entry lists 19 T cell receptor beta chains sequenced from one sample in a study of CD8 T cells in ankylosing spondylitis. TCRdb reanalysed the 5' RACE reads using MiXCR and keeps one entry per CDR3 protein. The sample has approximately 180,000 distinct CDR3 sequences, roughly 20% seen once. The sequencing sample was made of blood, either unsorted or a sorted T cell fraction (not recorded which). These receptors originate from a male donor aged 5-29 years with ankylosing spondylitis or in good health (not recorded which).

This clonotype occurred a few times. J is TRBJ2-5 and V is TRBV5-1; D is undetermined. The CDR3 contains 13 residues. The ends were cut back, 0 bases at V and 5 bases at J, with 8 bases in the middle. The V gene's germline CDR1 is SGHRS and CDR2 YFSETQ. For the CDR3, the DNA is TGCGCCAGCAGCTTGGAGTCTTCGGAGACCCAGTACTTC. It yields the protein CASSLESSETQYF.

This clonotype was counted ten times or more. The CDR3 here is CATSRRLGGINEQFF. The CDR3 nucleotides are TGTGCCACCAGCCGGCGGTTGGGGGGAATCAATGAGCAGTTCTTC. The rearrangement joins TRBV15 to TRBJ2-1; the D gene is possibly TRBD2 (6 bases). Germline values: CDR1 LNHNV, CDR2 YYDKDF (reference sequence). The CDR3 totals 15 residues. Trimming removed 5 bases at V and 6 bases at J, with 17 bases between.

This clonotype was seen repeatedly, ten times or more. The V gene is TRBV27, the J gene TRBJ2-1; D not certain. V lost 4 bases and J 10 bases, leaving 11 bases between the germline ends. Germline values: CDR1 MNHEY, CDR2 SMNVEV (reference sequence). The CDR3 loop spans 12 amino acids. The CDR3 here is CASSSTWVEQFF. In DNA form, the CDR3 reads TGTGCCAGCAGTTCCACGTGGGTCGAGCAGTTCTTC.

This clonotype was recorded many times. The V and J genes are TRBV24-1 and TRBJ2-2, with D tentatively TRBD1 or TRBD2 (6 bases each). CDR3 length: 15 residues. The germline V gene has CDR1 KGHDR and CDR2 SFDVKD. Trimming removed 5 bases at V and 4 bases at J, with 13 bases between. CDR3 nucleotides: TGTGCCACCAGTGCCGGGGGCGCGGGCACCGGGGAGCTGTTTTTT. Amino acid sequence: CATSAGGAGTGELFF.

Many counts were recorded for this clonotype. The V gene is TRBV28, the J gene TRBJ2-7, with 8 bases identical to TRBD2. Per germline, CDR1 MDHEN and CDR2 SYDVKM. V lost 4 bases to trimming and J lost 3 bases; unmatched junction nucleotides: 11. The length of the CDR3 is 16 residues. The CDR3 DNA reads as TGTGCCAGCAGTTCCCCTATGGCTAGCGGGTTCTACGAGCAGTACTTC. Encoded protein: CASSSPMASGFYEQYF.

This clonotype was counted many times. The V and J genes are TRBV11-3 and TRBJ2-7; 7 bases are shared with TRBD1. Germline V gene lookup returns CDR1 SGHNT and CDR2 YENEEA. The length of the CDR3 is 14 residues. The trim removed 3 bases at V and 9 bases at J, leaving 11 bases unmatched. For the CDR3, the DNA is TGTGCCAGCAGCTTGGGGGTTACAGGGGAATGGCAGTACGTC. Its translation is CASSLGVTGEWQYV.

The chain couples TRBV29-1 to TRBJ2-3, with D possibly TRBD2 on 7 matching bases. V lost 7 bases, J lost 0 bases, and 17 bases lay in between. CDR1 and CDR2 (germline): SQVTM, ANQGSEA. This CDR3 has 15 residues. For the CDR3, the DNA is TGCAGCGCCCTAGGGGGGGTGTCGAGCACAGATACGCAGTATTTT. Amino acid sequence: CSALGGVSSTDTQYF.

The J gene is TRBJ2-3, the V gene TRBV6-4, with D hard to call. Germline-derived CDR1 and CDR2 are MRHNA and SNTAGT. The CDR3 is made up of 13 amino acids. V was shortened by 4 bases and J by 0 bases, with 5 bases between the two germline ends. The CDR3 sequence: CASSVTSTDTQYF. CDR3 nucleotide sequence: TGTGCCAGCAGTGTGACTAGCACAGATACGCAGTATTTT.

Many counts were recorded for this clonotype. The chain couples TRBV28 to TRBJ2-7; the D call may be TRBD1 or TRBD2 (5 bases each). The CDR3 runs 14 residues. Germline V gene lookup returns CDR1 MDHEN and CDR2 SYDVKM. The ends were cut back, 6 bases at V and 2 bases at J, with 14 bases in the middle. The CDR3 DNA sequence: TGTGCCAGCAGGGGGGTGGGGCAGACCTACGAGCAGTACTTC. Encoded protein: CASRGVGQTYEQYF.

This clonotype occurred a few times. The V gene is TRBV18, the J gene TRBJ1-4; D gene unclear. The CDR3 sequence is 12 residues long. Germline V lookup: CDR1 KGHSH, CDR2 LQKENI. V was clipped by 3 bases and J by 8 bases, with 7 bases between them. The CDR3 DNA reads as TGTGCCAGCTCACCGGCCGGGGAAAAACTGTTTTTT. Translated: CASSPAGEKLFF.

This clonotype came up a few times. The CDR3 is CASSYLQGAGEPQHF. The CDR3 nucleotides are TGTGCCAGCAGTTATTTACAGGGGGCTGGTGAGCCCCAGCATTTT. The chain links TRBV6-5 to TRBJ1-5; TRBD1 aligns across 9 bases. The V gene's germline CDR1 is MNHEY and CDR2 SVGAGI. The CDR3 is 15 residues long. V lost 3 bases, J lost 8 bases, and 8 bases stayed unmatched.

This clonotype was detected ten times or more. The V call is TRBV19, the J call TRBJ2-1; D remains ambiguous. The V and J ends lost 0 bases and 4 bases respectively, with 10 bases between them. In germline, CDR1 is LNHDA, CDR2 SQIVND (reference sequence). The CDR3 is 15 residues long. The chain's CDR3 is CASSIDPEYYNEQFF. CDR3 coding DNA: TGTGCCAGTAGTATAGATCCGGAATATTACAATGAGCAGTTCTTC.

In its sample, this clonotype was seen many times. The chain recombines TRBV29-1 with TRBJ2-7; D not resolved. CDR3 length equals 13 residues. Trimming removed 5 bases at V and 1 base at J, with 12 bases between. From germline, CDR1 is SQVTM and CDR2 ANQGSEA. Here the CDR3 reads CSVRRESSYEQYF. For the CDR3, the DNA is TGCAGCGTTCGGCGCGAGTCGTCCTACGAGCAGTACTTC.

This clonotype has a count of ten or more. The rearrangement uses TRBV7-7 and TRBJ2-5; 7 bases fit TRBD1. The CDR3 runs 14 residues. Germline loops: CDR1 SSHAT, CDR2 FNYEAQ (reference sequence). The junction had 7 bases not matched to a gene; V was cut back by 0 bases and J by 9 bases. CDR3 nucleotide sequence: TGTGCCAGCAGCTTAGCGAGAGGACAGGCGGCCCAGTACTTC. Its translation is CASSLARGQAAQYF.

The sample holds many counts of this clonotype. The V gene is TRBV14, the J gene TRBJ1-6; TRBD1 is a possible D gene (6 bases). The CDR3 length is 16 residues. V shed 0 bases and J shed 10 bases, with 16 bases lying between them. CDR1 SGHDN and CDR2 FVKESK come from the germline V gene. The CDR3: CASSQDRGTGLSPLHF. The CDR3 DNA follows: TGTGCCAGCAGCCAAGATAGAGGAACAGGGCTATCACCCCTCCACTTT. Looking up the rest from reference TRBV14 and TRBJ1-6 gives the full variable domain: EAGVTQFPSHSVIEKGQTVTLRCDPISGHDNLYWYRRVMGKEIKFLLHFVKESKQDESGMPNNRFLAERTGGTYSTLKVQPAELEDSGVYFCASSQDRGTGLSPLHFGNGTRLTVT.

This clonotype was counted at least ten times. V gene TRBV6-5 combines with J gene TRBJ1-4; 8 nucleotides agree with TRBD1. The J segment lost 5 bases and the V segment lost 6 bases, leaving 5 bases of the junction unmatched. This CDR3 contains 14 residues. The germline V gene has CDR1 MNHEY and CDR2 SVGAGI. The CDR3 sequence: CASSQRDRNEKLFF. CDR3 in DNA: TGTGCCAGCAGCCAGAGGGACAGGAATGAAAAACTGTTTTTT.

This clonotype was picked up many times. The V call is TRBV5-1, the J call TRBJ2-2; no clear D gene. Per the germline V gene, CDR1 is SGHRS and CDR2 is YFSETQ. With 0 bases removed from V and 6 bases from J, the gap between germline ends came to 6 bases. The CDR3 totals 13 residues. The CDR3 sequence is CASSLARAGELFF. CDR3 coding DNA: TGCGCCAGCAGCTTGGCAAGGGCCGGGGAGCTGTTTTTT.

The chain employs TRBV7-8 and TRBJ2-1, with 7 bases identical to TRBD2. Germline loops: CDR1 SGHVS, CDR2 FQNEAQ. V shed 5 bases and J 0 bases; nucleotides not matched to a gene: 10. This CDR3 has 17 amino acids. CDR3: CASSPHPAGSSYNEQFF. In DNA form, the CDR3 reads TGTGCCAGCAGCCCCCATCCAGCGGGGAGCTCCTACAATGAGCAGTTCTTC.

This chain uses TRBV24-1 with TRBJ2-7; 10 nucleotides line up with TRBD2. V shed 5 bases and J 5 bases; nucleotides not matched to a gene: 11. From germline, CDR1 is KGHDR and CDR2 SFDVKD. This CDR3 has 16 residues. CDR3 region: CATSVRRLAGVNEQYV. The CDR3 bases are TGTGCCACCAGTGTTAGGCGGCTAGCGGGAGTAAACGAGCAGTACGTC.